The next 2 T cell receptor beta chains were all read from a single sample in a study of blood T cell repertoires in COVID-19. Assay: immunoSEQ multiplex PCR; the TCRdb copy retains only in-frame clones and omits some. The table records 350,000 to 400,000 clones, roughly 87% of them present only once. Source material: PBMCs or T cells enriched from blood (not recorded which). These receptors were collected from a young woman who had recovered from COVID-19.

The V gene is TRBV6-9, the J gene TRBJ2-7, with 10 nucleotides matching TRBD2. CDR1 is MNHGY and CDR2 is SVAAGI in the germline V gene. V shed 9 bases and J 0 bases; nucleotides not matched to a gene: 5. This CDR3 has 14 residues. The CDR3 nucleotides read TGTGCCAGACGACTAGCGGGCAGCTCCTACGAGCAGTACTTC. It encodes CARRLAGSSYEQYF.

The chain joins TRBV7-2 to TRBJ1-1; a weak D match, TRBD1 (5 bases). Trimming took 2 bases from V and 5 from J, leaving 15 bases between them. Germline loops: CDR1 SGHTA, CDR2 FQGNSA. CDR3 length: 15 residues. The CDR3 protein is CASSLSAQGKTEAFF. For the CDR3, the DNA is TGTGCCAGCAGCTTATCCGCTCAGGGTAAAACTGAAGCTTTCTTT.